The source of this TCR beta chain is a study of blood T cell repertoires in COVID-19. The protocol was immunoSEQ multiplex PCR, while the TCRdb copy is restricted to in-frame clones and leaves out a portion. Of 150,000 to 200,000 clones detected, around 85% appear once; the ten largest clones hold about 1.2%. The CDR3 has 14 residues. The V and J ends lost 4 bases and 7 bases, in that order; junction bases with no gene match: 4. The germline CDR1 and CDR2 sequences are SGHTA and FQGTGA. The chain carries TRBV7-3 and TRBJ1-6; TRBD1 matches 7 bases. This TCR was sampled from a man aged 60 to 75 who had recovered from COVID-19. Sequenced: peripheral blood. CDR3 in amino acids: CASSSQGWNSPLHF. The CDR3 nucleotides read TGTGCCAGCAGCTCACAGGGGTGGAATTCACCCCTCCACTTT.